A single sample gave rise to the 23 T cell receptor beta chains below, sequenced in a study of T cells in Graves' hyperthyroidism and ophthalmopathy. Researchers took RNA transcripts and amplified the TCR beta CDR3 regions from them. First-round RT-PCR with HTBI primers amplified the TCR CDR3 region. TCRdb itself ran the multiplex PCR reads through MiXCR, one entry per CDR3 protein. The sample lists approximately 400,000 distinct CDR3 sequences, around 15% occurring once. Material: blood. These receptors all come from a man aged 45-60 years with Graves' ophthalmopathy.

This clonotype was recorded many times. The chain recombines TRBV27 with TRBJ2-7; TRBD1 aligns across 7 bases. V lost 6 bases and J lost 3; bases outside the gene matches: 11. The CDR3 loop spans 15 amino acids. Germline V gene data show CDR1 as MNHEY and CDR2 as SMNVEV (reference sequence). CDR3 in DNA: TGTGCCAGCAGCTCTTCCGGGACAGTGATCTACGAGCAGTACTTC. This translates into CASSSSGTVIYEQYF.

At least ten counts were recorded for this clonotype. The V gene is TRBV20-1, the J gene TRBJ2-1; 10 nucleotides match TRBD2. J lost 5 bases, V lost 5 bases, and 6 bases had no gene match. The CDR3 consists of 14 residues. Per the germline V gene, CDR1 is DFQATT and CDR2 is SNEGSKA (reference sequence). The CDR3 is CSASSGRGNNEQFF. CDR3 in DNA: TGCAGTGCTTCTAGCGGGAGAGGGAACAATGAGCAGTTCTTC.

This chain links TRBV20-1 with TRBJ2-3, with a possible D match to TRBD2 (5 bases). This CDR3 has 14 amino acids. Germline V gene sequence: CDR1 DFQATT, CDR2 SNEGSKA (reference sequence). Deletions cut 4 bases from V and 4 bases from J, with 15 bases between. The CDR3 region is CSATFPTAADTQYF. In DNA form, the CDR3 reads TGCAGTGCTACGTTCCCTACAGCGGCAGATACGCAGTATTTT.

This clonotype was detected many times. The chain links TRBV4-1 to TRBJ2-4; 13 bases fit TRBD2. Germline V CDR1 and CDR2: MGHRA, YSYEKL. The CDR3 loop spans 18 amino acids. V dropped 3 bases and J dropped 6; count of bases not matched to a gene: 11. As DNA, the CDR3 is TGCGCCAGCAGCCAGGAAGGGACTAGCGGGACGGCGGGAAACATTCAGTACTTC. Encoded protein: CASSQEGTSGTAGNIQYF.

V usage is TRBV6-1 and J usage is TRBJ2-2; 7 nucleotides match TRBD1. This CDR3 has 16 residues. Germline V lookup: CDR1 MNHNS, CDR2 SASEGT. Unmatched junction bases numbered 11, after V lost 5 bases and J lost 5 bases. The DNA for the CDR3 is TGTGCCAGCAGTCTCGGCTCTGCAGGGGGAACCGGGGAGCTGTTTTTT. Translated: CASSLGSAGGTGELFF.

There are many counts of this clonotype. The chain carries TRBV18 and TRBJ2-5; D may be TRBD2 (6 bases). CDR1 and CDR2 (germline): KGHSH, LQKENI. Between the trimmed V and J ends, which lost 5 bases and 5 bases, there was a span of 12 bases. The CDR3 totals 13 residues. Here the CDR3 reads CASSAGLEETQYF. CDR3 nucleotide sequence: TGTGCCAGCTCAGCGGGGCTGGAGGAGACCCAGTACTTC.

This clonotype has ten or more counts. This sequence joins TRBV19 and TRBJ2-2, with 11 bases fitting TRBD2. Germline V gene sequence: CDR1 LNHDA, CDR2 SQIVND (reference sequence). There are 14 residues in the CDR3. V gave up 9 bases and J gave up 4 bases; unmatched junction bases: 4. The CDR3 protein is CASGTSGGTGELFF. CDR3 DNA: TGTGCCAGCGGAACTAGCGGGGGCACCGGGGAGCTGTTTTTT. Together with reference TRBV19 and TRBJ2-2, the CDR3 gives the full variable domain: DGGITQSPKYLFRKEGQNVTLSCEQNLNHDAMYWYRQDPGQGLRLIYYSQIVNDFQKGDIAEGYSVSREKKESFPLTVTSAQKNPTAFYLCASGTSGGTGELFFGEGSRLTVL.

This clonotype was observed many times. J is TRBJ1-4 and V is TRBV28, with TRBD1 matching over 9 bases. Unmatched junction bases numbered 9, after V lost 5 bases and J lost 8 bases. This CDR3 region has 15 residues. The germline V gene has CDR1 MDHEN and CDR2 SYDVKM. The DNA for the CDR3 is TGTGCCAGCAGTGTAACCGGGACAGGGCGGGAAAAACTGTTTTTT. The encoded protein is CASSVTGTGREKLFF. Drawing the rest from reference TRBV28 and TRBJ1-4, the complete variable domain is DVKVTQSSRYLVKRTGEKVFLECVQDMDHENMFWYRQDPGLGLRLIYFSYDVKMKEKGDIPEGYSVSREKKERFSLILESASTNQTSMYLCASSVTGTGREKLFFGSGTQLSVL.

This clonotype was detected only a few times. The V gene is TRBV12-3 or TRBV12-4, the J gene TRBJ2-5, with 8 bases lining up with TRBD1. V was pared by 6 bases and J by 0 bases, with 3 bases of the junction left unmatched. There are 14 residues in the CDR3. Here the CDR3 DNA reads TGTGCCAGCAGAGCGGACAGGGACCAAGAGACCCAGTACTTC. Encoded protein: CASRADRDQETQYF.

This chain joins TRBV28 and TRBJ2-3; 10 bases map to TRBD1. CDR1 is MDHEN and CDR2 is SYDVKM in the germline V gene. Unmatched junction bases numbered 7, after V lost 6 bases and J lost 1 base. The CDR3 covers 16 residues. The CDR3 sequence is CASRVSGTGGTDTQYF. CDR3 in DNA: TGTGCCAGCAGGGTTTCCGGGACAGGGGGCACAGATACGCAGTATTTT.

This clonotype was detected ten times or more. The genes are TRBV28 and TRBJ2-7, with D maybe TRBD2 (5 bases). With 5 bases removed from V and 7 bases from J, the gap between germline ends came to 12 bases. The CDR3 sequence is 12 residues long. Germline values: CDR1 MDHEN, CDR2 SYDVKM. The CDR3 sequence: CASSIISGEQYF. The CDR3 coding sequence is TGTGCCAGCAGTATCATAAGCGGAGAGCAGTACTTC.

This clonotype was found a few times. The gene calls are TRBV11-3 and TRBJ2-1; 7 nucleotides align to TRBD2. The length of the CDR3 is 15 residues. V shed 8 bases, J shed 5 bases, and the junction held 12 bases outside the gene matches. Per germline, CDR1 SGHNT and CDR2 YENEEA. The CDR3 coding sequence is TGTGCCAGCCTCTTAATGGCGGGAGCTCACAATGAGCAGTTCTTC. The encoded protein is CASLLMAGAHNEQFF.

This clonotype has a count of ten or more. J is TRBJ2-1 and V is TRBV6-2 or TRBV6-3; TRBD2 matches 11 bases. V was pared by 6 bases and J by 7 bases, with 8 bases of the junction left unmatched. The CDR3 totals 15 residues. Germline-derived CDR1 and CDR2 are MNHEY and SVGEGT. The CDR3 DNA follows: TGTGCCAGCAGAAAACTAGCGGGAGTAGGAAATGAGCAGTTCTTC. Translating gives CASRKLAGVGNEQFF.

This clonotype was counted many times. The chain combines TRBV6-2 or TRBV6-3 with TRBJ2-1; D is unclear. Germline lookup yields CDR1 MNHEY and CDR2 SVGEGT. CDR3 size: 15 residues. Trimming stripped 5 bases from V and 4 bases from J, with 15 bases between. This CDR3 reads CASSRAPTVYNEQFF. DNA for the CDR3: TGTGCCAGCAGTAGGGCCCCCACGGTTTACAATGAGCAGTTCTTC.

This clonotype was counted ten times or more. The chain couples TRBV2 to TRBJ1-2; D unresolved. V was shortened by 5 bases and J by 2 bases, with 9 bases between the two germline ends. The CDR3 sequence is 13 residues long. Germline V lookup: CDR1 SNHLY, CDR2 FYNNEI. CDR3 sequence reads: CASSLLTNYGYTF. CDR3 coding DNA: TGTGCCAGCAGTCTATTGACAAACTATGGCTACACCTTC.

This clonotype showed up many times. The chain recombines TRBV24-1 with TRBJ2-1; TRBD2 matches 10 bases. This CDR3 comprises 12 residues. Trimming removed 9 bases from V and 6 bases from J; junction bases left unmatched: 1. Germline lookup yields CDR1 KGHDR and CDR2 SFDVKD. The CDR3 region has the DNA TGTGCCACCGGGACTAGCGCCAATGAGCAGTTCTTC. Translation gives CATGTSANEQFF.

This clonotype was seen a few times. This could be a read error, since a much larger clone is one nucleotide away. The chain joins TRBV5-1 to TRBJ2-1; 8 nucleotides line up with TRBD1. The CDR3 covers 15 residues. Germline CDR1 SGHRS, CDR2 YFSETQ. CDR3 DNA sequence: TGCGCCAGCAGCCAGGACAGGGTATCCTGCAATGAGCAGTTCTTC. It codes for CASSQDRVSCNEQFF.

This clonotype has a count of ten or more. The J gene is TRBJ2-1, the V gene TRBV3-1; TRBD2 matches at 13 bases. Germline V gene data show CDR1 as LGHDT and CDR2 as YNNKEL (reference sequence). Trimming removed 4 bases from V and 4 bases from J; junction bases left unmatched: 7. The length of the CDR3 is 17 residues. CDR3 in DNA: TGTGCCAGCAGCCCGAGGACTAGCGGGAGATTATACAATGAGCAGTTCTTC. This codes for CASSPRTSGRLYNEQFF.

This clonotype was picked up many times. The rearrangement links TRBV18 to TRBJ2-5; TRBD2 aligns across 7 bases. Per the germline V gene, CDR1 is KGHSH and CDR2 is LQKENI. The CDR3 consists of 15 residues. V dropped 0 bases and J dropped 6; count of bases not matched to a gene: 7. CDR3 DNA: TGTGCCAGCTCACCACCGCCTAGCGGCAGTAAGACCCAGTACTTC. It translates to CASSPPPSGSKTQYF.

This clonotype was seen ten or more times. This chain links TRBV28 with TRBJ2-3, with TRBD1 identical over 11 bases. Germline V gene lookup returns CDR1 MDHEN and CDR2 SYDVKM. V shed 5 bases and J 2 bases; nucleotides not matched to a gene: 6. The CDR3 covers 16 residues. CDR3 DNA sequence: TGTGCCAGCAGTCCGTCGGGACAGGGGGTCACAGATACGCAGTATTTT. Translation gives CASSPSGQGVTDTQYF.

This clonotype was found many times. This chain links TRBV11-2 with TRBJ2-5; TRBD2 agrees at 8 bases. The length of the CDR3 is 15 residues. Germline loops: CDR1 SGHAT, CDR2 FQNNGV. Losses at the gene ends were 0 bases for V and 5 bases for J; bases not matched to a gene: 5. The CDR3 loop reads CASSLESGSSETQYF. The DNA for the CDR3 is TGTGCCAGCAGCTTAGAAAGCGGGAGTTCGGAGACCCAGTACTTC.

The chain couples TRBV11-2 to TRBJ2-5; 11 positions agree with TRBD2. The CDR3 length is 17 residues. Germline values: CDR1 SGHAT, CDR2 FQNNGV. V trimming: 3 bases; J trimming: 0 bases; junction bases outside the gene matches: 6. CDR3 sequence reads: CASSFSSGRNHQETQYF. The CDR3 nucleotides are TGTGCCAGCAGCTTTTCTAGCGGGAGGAACCACCAAGAGACCCAGTACTTC.

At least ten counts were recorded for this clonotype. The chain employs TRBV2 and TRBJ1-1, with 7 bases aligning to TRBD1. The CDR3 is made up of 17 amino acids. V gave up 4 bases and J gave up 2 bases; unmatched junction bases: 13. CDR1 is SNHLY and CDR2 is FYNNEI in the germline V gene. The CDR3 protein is CASSGGRGTASNTEAFF. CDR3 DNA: TGTGCCAGCAGTGGGGGGAGGGGGACAGCCTCAAACACTGAAGCTTTCTTT.